This entry lists 9 T cell receptor beta chains sequenced from one sample in a study of regulatory T cells in long-lasting Graves disease. iRepertoire HTBI primers and Arm-PCR of CDR3 regions built TCR beta libraries. TCRdb re-derived calls from the multiplex PCR reads in MiXCR, one entry per CDR3 protein. Among 350,000 to 400,000 distinct CDR3 sequences, about a sixth were seen once, and the ten largest hold 20% to 25%. Indicated time point: newly diagnosed GD, antithyroid drugs for less than 3 months. The TCR library was made from RNA that had been extracted from PBMCs in TRIzol. The sequencing used peripheral blood mononuclear cells (PBMCs), collected at new diagnosis, from a patient treated with antithyroid drugs. These receptors were obtained from a female donor with Graves disease.

Ten or more counts support this clonotype. This chain joins TRBV6-2 or TRBV6-3 and TRBJ2-1; 8 bases agree with TRBD2. Trimming at V came to 5 bases and at J to 8 bases, leaving 11 bases not matched to a gene. There are 15 residues in the CDR3. Per germline, CDR1 MNHEY and CDR2 SVGEGT. CDR3 DNA sequence: TGTGCCAGCAGTCAGGGAAGCGGGAGTACTTATGAGCAGTTCTTC. Its translation is CASSQGSGSTYEQFF.

The table lists this clonotype with a count of one. The chain employs TRBV6-1 and TRBJ2-1; 7 bases are shared with TRBD2. CDR1 is MNHNS and CDR2 is SASEGT in the germline V gene. V was pared by 9 bases and J by 2 bases, with 7 bases of the junction left unmatched. This CDR3 is built from 14 residues. CDR3 nucleotide sequence: TGTGCCAGTAAAGCGGGACTTGCCTACAATGAGCAGTTCTTC. It codes for CASKAGLAYNEQFF.

The sample holds a few counts of this clonotype. Because it lacks the conserved phenylalanine or tryptophan at the end, this CDR3 is likely a read error. This chain uses TRBV27 with TRBJ1-1, with D hard to call. This CDR3 comprises 13 residues. The ends were cut back, 10 bases at V and 8 bases at J, with 20 bases in the middle. Germline V lookup: CDR1 MNHEY, CDR2 SMNVEV (reference sequence). CDR3 region: CATQQGGVTEAFS. The CDR3 nucleotides read TGTGCCACCCAGCAAGGCGGGGTCACCGAAGCTTTCTCT.

This clonotype has ten or more counts. The chain recombines TRBV2 with TRBJ2-7; tentatively, D is TRBD1 (6 bases). CDR1 SNHLY and CDR2 FYNNEI come from the germline V gene. V shed 7 bases and J shed 2 bases, with 15 bases lying between them. The CDR3 totals 14 residues. The DNA for the CDR3 is TGTGCCAGCACCAAGCAGGGGCGAACCTACGAGCAGTACTTC. It specifies CASTKQGRTYEQYF.

The rearrangement uses TRBV6-2 or TRBV6-3 and TRBJ2-7; TRBD1 matches at 9 bases. The V and J ends lost 0 bases and 3 bases, in that order; junction bases with no gene match: 9. Germline lookup yields CDR1 MNHEY and CDR2 SVGEGT. CDR3 length equals 17 residues. The CDR3 protein is CASSYSTGGEVVYEQYF. The CDR3 DNA reads TGTGCCAGCAGTTACTCGACAGGGGGAGAGGTTGTCTACGAGCAGTACTTC.

The table lists this clonotype with a few counts. The CDR3 ends on some other residue instead of the conserved phenylalanine or tryptophan, so this is likely a read error. CDR3: CASKNLAGAEAFL. CDR3 nucleotides: TGTGCCAGCAAGAATTTGGCGGGCGCTGAAGCTTTCCTT. V is TRBV12-3 or TRBV12-4 and J is TRBJ1-1, with D unclear. The V end lost 7 bases, the J end lost 6 bases, and 15 bases lay between the germline ends. The CDR3 runs to 13 residues.

In this sample, this clonotype turned up many times. The chain is built from TRBV12-3 or TRBV12-4 and TRBJ2-1; D is perhaps TRBD2 (5 bases). The CDR3 spans 13 residues. Trimming stripped 2 bases from V and 7 bases from J, with 9 bases between. The CDR3 sequence is CASSLISGNEQFF. The DNA for the CDR3 is TGTGCCAGCAGTTTAATCTCGGGGAATGAGCAGTTCTTC.

V and J are TRBV7-9 and TRBJ2-2; TRBD2 might be the D (6 bases). CDR3 length equals 16 residues. With 7 bases removed from V and 3 bases from J, the gap between germline ends came to 18 bases. Germline values: CDR1 SEHNR, CDR2 FQNEAQ (reference sequence). The CDR3 region is CASNVNSGGDTGELFF. Here the CDR3 DNA reads TGTGCCAGCAACGTTAATAGCGGTGGCGACACCGGGGAGCTGTTTTTT.

This clonotype showed up many times. This chain uses TRBV11-1 with TRBJ2-1, with 9 bases fitting TRBD2. CDR1 SGHAT and CDR2 FQDESV come from the germline V gene (reference sequence). The ends lost 4 bases at V and 7 bases at J; junction bases unmatched: 8. The CDR3 runs 15 residues. This chain's CDR3 is CASSSLSGGGNEQFF. CDR3 nucleotide sequence: TGTGCCAGCAGCTCCCTTAGCGGGGGAGGGAATGAGCAGTTCTTC.